A selection of T cell receptor beta chains follows, all from one sample in a study of blood T cell repertoires in COVID-19. Sequenced by immunoSEQ multiplex PCR; TCRdb stores in-frame clones only, minus some. The repertoire holds about 380,000 clones, with about 87% as singletons. Sequencing was done on a sample of PBMCs or T cells enriched from blood (not recorded which). Every receptor here comes from a young man who had recovered from COVID-19. CDR3s include the opening cysteine and the closing phenylalanine or tryptophan. A D gene is named only where the DNA matches it firmly. Size tells how often a clone was seen (once, few, many) or the class of an expanded clone, and some rows leave it out.

TRBD1,NA,TRBJ1-1,TRBV9,CASSGTGMTEAFF,TGTGCCAGCAGCGGGACAGGGATGACTGAAGCTTTCTTT
NA,NA,TRBJ1-6,TRBV19,CASSLGGVDSPLHF,TGTGCCAGTAGCCTCGGAGGGGTGGATTCACCCCTCCACTTT
NA,NA,TRBJ1-3,TRBV5-1,CASSFSGLDSGNTIYF,TGCGCCAGCAGCTTCTCAGGGCTGGACTCTGGAAACACCATATATTTT
TRBD1,NA,TRBJ2-7,TRBV5-4,CASSLDRGEYYEQYF,TGTGCCAGCAGCCTGGACAGGGGGGAGTACTACGAGCAGTACTTC
TRBD1,NA,TRBJ1-2,TRBV11-2,CASSRTGDGYGYTF,TGTGCCAGCAGCCGGACAGGGGATGGCTATGGCTACACCTTC
TRBD1,NA,TRBJ2-1,TRBV6-5,CASSYSGQGGNEQFF,TGTGCCAGCAGTTACTCGGGACAGGGTGGGAATGAGCAGTTCTTC
NA,NA,TRBJ1-4,TRBV7-9,CASSLSGQHNEKLFF,TGTGCCAGCAGCTTATCCGGACAGCATAATGAAAAACTGTTTTTT
NA,NA,TRBJ1-2,TRBV5-1,CASSLEYRPRGYTF,TGCGCCAGCAGCTTGGAATACAGGCCACGGGGCTACACCTTC
NA,NA,TRBJ2-1,TRBV6-5,CASIAAYNEQFF,TGTGCCAGCATCGCGGCCTACAATGAGCAGTTCTTC
NA,NA,TRBJ1-1,TRBV12-3/TRBV12-4,CASSFRGSEAFF,TGTGCCAGCAGTTTTCGAGGGTCTGAAGCTTTCTTT
NA,NA,TRBJ1-2,TRBV6-9,CASSYHEGEGGLVRSNLRGYTF,TGTGCCAGCAGTTATCACGAGGGGGAGGGTGGCTTGGTGCGGTCTAACTTGAGGGGCTACACCTTC
NA,once,TRBJ2-7,TRBV9,CASGPEIGEQYF,TGTGCCAGCGGTCCTGAGATCGGCGAGCAGTACTTC
NA,once,TRBJ2-7,TRBV11-2,CASSLRGKDEQYF,TGTGCCAGCAGCTTACGGGGTAAGGACGAGCAGTACTTC
TRBD1,NA,TRBJ2-7,TRBV27,CASSPQGQGNEQYF,TGTGCCAGCAGCCCCCAGGGACAGGGAAACGAGCAGTACTTC
NA,NA,TRBJ1-4,TRBV27,CASSSRGATNEKLFF,TGTGCCAGCAGTTCCCGCGGCGCAACTAATGAAAAACTGTTTTTT
TRBD2,NA,TRBJ2-3,TRBV10-3,CAIRGLSGGPDTDTQYF,TGTGCCATCAGGGGGCTCAGCGGGGGCCCTGACACAGATACGCAGTATTTT
TRBD2,NA,TRBJ2-5,TRBV20-1,CSASKVAGGLETQYF,TGCAGTGCTAGTAAGGTAGCGGGGGGGCTGGAGACCCAGTACTTC
TRBD1,NA,TRBJ2-7,TRBV15,CATSRGTGTPYEQYF,TGTGCCACCAGCAGGGGGACAGGAACACCCTACGAGCAGTACTTC
TRBD2,NA,TRBJ2-5,TRBV9,CASSVSSGGAETQYF,TGTGCCAGCAGCGTGAGTAGCGGGGGAGCAGAGACCCAGTACTTC
TRBD1,NA,TRBJ1-1,TRBV7-8,CASSRDRGENTEAFF,TGTGCCAGCAGCCGGGACAGGGGGGAGAACACTGAAGCTTTCTTT
NA,NA,TRBJ2-5,TRBV7-9,CASSQIETQYF,TGTGCCAGCAGCCAAATCGAGACCCAGTACTTC
TRBD2,NA,TRBJ2-1,TRBV18,CASSPQSGGNEQFF,TGTGCCAGCTCACCACAGAGCGGGGGGAATGAGCAGTTCTTC
TRBD1,NA,TRBJ2-7,TRBV7-6,CASSQHPVDRGLYEQYF,TGTGCCAGCAGCCAACACCCCGTCGACAGGGGGCTGTACGAGCAGTACTTC
TRBD1,NA,TRBJ2-1,TRBV19,CASSAQGGSYNEQFF,TGTGCCAGTAGTGCACAGGGGGGATCCTACAATGAGCAGTTCTTC
TRBD2,NA,TRBJ2-1,TRBV19,CASSRSQAGGSYNEQFF,TGTGCCAGTAGTAGGAGCCAAGCGGGGGGGTCCTACAATGAGCAGTTCTTC
NA,NA,TRBJ1-2,TRBV15,CATYGPTGDYGYTF,TGTGCCACCTATGGCCCAACGGGGGACTATGGCTACACCTTC
NA,NA,TRBJ1-1,TRBV6-5,CASTRNTEAFF,TGTGCCAGCACCCGTAACACTGAAGCTTTCTTT
TRBD1,few,TRBJ1-3,TRBV9,CASSPPGQEKYF,TGTGCCAGCAGCCCCCCGGGACAGGAGAAATATTTT
TRBD1,NA,TRBJ1-3,TRBV7-2,CASSLGTGGNTIYF,TGTGCCAGCAGCTTAGGGACAGGTGGAAACACCATATATTTT
NA,once,TRBJ2-6,TRBV7-8,CASTSYSGANVLTF,TGTGCCAGCACCTCCTACTCTGGGGCCAACGTCCTGACTTTC
NA,NA,TRBJ1-5,TRBV6-4,CASSEEQHQPQHF,TGTGCCAGCAGTGAAGAACAGCATCAGCCCCAGCATTTT
TRBD1,NA,TRBJ2-4,TRBV10-3,CAISPGTENIQYF,TGTGCCATCAGCCCTGGGACAGAAAACATTCAGTACTTC
TRBD1,few,TRBJ2-2,TRBV9,CASSAGTGRSGELFF,TGTGCCAGCAGCGCCGGGACAGGGAGGTCCGGGGAGCTGTTTTTT
TRBD1,few,TRBJ1-2,TRBV7-2,CASRDGQGANYGYTF,TGTGCCAGCAGAGATGGACAGGGCGCTAACTATGGCTACACCTTC
TRBD1,NA,TRBJ2-7,TRBV9,CASSNNRGSYEQYF,TGTGCCAGCAGCAACAACAGGGGCTCCTACGAGCAGTACTTC
TRBD1,NA,TRBJ1-6,TRBV19,CASNRPPGTDNSPLHF,TGTGCCAGCAACCGGCCGCCCGGGACAGATAATTCACCCCTCCACTTT
TRBD1,NA,TRBJ1-6,TRBV7-2,CASSPWDRTNSPLHF,TGTGCCAGCAGCCCTTGGGACAGAACTAATTCACCCCTCCACTTT
TRBD2,NA,TRBJ2-1,TRBV7-9,CASSLGGLAGIEQFF,TGTGCCAGCAGCCTAGGGGGACTAGCGGGGATTGAGCAGTTCTTC
TRBD1,NA,TRBJ1-5,TRBV6-2/TRBV6-3,CASSRDRGNGQPQHF,TGTGCCAGCAGTCGGGACAGGGGTAATGGTCAGCCCCAGCATTTT
TRBD1,NA,TRBJ1-4,TRBV4-3,CASSQDRRTGGEKLFF,TGCGCCAGCAGCCAAGATCGAAGGACAGGGGGTGAAAAACTGTTTTTT
NA,NA,TRBJ2-2,TRBV5-1,CASSLVGSTGELFF,TGCGCCAGCAGCTTGGTAGGGAGCACCGGGGAGCTGTTTTTT
TRBD1,NA,TRBJ1-1,TRBV10-3,CAIQTDRANTEAFF,TGTGCCATTCAGACGGACAGGGCGAACACTGAAGCTTTCTTT
TRBD1,NA,TRBJ1-5,TRBV5-1,CASSPGTAYSNQPQHF,TGCGCCAGCAGCCCTGGGACAGCTTATAGCAATCAGCCCCAGCATTTT
NA,once,TRBJ1-2,TRBV20-1,CSAPRWEGYTF,TGCAGTGCTCCAAGGTGGGAGGGCTACACCTTC
NA,NA,TRBJ1-2,TRBV27,CASSLKQDYGYTF,TGTGCCAGCAGTTTAAAGCAGGACTATGGCTACACCTTC
NA,NA,TRBJ1-6,TRBV6-6,CASRADRIHF,TGTGCCAGCAGGGCGGACAGAATCCACTTT
TRBD1,NA,TRBJ1-2,TRBV2,CASRGGTGLIGYTF,TGTGCCAGCAGGGGGGGGACAGGACTTATCGGCTACACCTTC
NA,NA,TRBJ1-4,TRBV18,CASSRPGVPGEKLFF,TGTGCCAGCTCCCGCCCCGGCGTCCCGGGTGAAAAACTGTTTTTT
TRBD2,NA,TRBJ2-1,TRBV6-5,CASSSITSGGNEQFF,TGTGCCAGCAGTTCTATTACTAGCGGGGGCAATGAGCAGTTCTTC
TRBD2,once,TRBJ2-3,TRBV18,CASSPRPGEGADTQYF,TGTGCCAGCTCACCACGCCCTGGGGAGGGCGCAGATACGCAGTATTTT
NA,few,TRBJ1-3,TRBV9,CASSVVGGISGNTIYF,TGTGCCAGCAGCGTAGTTGGCGGTATCTCTGGAAACACCATATATTTT
TRBD1,NA,TRBJ2-7,TRBV27,CASSSGTGYEQYF,TGTGCCAGCAGTTCGGGGACAGGTTACGAGCAGTACTTC
TRBD1,NA,TRBJ2-2,TRBV19,CASSIGQGAGELFF,TGTGCCAGTAGTATTGGACAGGGGGCCGGGGAGCTGTTTTTT
TRBD1,NA,TRBJ2-7,TRBV7-9,CASTNDRGAYEQYF,TGTGCCAGCACAAATGACAGGGGGGCCTACGAGCAGTACTTC
TRBD1,NA,TRBJ2-3,TRBV4-1,CASSLAGQGAADTQYF,TGCGCCAGCAGCCTCGCGGGACAGGGGGCCGCAGATACGCAGTATTTT
TRBD1,NA,TRBJ2-3,TRBV12-5,CASGLKGRGLQYF,TGTGCTAGTGGTTTGAAGGGCAGGGGGCTGCAGTATTTT
NA,NA,TRBJ1-2,TRBV28,CASSPGGSGYGYTF,TGTGCCAGCAGTCCGGGTGGGTCGGGGTATGGCTACACCTTC
NA,NA,TRBJ1-1,TRBV2,CASRAGRMNTEAFF,TGTGCCAGCAGGGCAGGGAGGATGAACACTGAAGCTTTCTTT
NA,NA,TRBJ1-3,TRBV7-6,CASSLGQGPGNTIYF,TGTGCCAGCAGCTTAGGCCAGGGTCCAGGAAACACCATATATTTT
TRBD1,NA,TRBJ1-6,TRBV19,CASGAGTGAYSPLHF,TGTGCCAGTGGGGCCGGGACAGGGGCTTATTCACCCCTCCACTTT